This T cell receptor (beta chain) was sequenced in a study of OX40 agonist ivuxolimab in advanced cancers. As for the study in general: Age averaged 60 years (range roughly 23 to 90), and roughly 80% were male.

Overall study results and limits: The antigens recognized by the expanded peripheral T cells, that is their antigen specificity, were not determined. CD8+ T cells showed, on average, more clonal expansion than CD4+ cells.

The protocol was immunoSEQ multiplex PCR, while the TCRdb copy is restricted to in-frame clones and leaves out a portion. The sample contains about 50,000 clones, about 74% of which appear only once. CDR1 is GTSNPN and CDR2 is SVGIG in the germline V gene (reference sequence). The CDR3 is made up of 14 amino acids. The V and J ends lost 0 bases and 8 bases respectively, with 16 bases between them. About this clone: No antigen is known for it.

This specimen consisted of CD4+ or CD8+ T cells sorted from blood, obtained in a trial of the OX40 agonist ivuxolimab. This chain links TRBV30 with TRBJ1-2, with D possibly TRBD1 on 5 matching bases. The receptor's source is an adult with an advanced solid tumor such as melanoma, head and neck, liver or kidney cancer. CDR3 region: CAWSVLGQGGGYTF. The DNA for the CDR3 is TGTGCCTGGAGTGTACTCGGGCAGGGTGGCGGCTACACCTTC.